This record concerns one T cell receptor beta chain sequence. The data derive from a study of blood T cell repertoires in COVID-19. Study background: The United States, Italy and Spain provided the acute and convalescent COVID-19 samples. Sources were T cells, B-cell-depleted T cells, or PBMCs; the material itself was cDNA or gDNA.

In the study's own analysis: Using reference gene primer amplification, nucleated cell counts were estimated. TCRdb's copy holds only in-frame clones and misses some; the assay was immunoSEQ multiplex PCR. Clone size and V and J calls were adopted from that table, with D and trimming inferred from the DNA. The sample holds about 140,000 clones, over 85% seen once. Germline V gene sequence: CDR1 SNHLY, CDR2 FYNNEI. CDR3 length equals 13 residues. V shed 11 bases and J shed 1 base, with 13 bases lying between them. The specimen was peripheral blood. The genes are TRBV2 and TRBJ2-3; a weak D match, TRBD2 (5 bases). This receptor was taken from a human donor in a cohort sampled during active COVID-19. CDR3 sequence: CAGGVSGTDTQYF. The CDR3 DNA follows: TGTGCCGGAGGAGTTTCTGGCACAGATACGCAGTATTTT.